Below are 27 T cell receptor beta chains sequenced from a single sample in a study of STAT5B mutations in CD4+ large granular lymphocyte leukemia. Profiling relied on immunoSEQ multiplex PCR, and the TCRdb table lists in-frame clones only, not all of them. This sample has about 18,000 clones, with approximately 84% found just once. The sample was CD4+ T cells from blood buffy coats. These receptors were collected from a human donor in good health.

This chain links TRBV11-2 with TRBJ2-5; 12 nucleotides agree with TRBD2. CDR3 size: 18 residues. The V gene's germline CDR1 is SGHAT and CDR2 FQNNGV. V shed 3 bases, J shed 5 bases, and the junction held 13 bases outside the gene matches. This CDR3 reads CASSFGLAGGPPMETQYF. CDR3 bases: TGTGCCAGCAGCTTTGGCCTAGCGGGAGGGCCCCCGATGGAGACCCAGTACTTC.

The rearrangement joins TRBV19 to TRBJ1-1; maybe TRBD1 (5 bases). The germline gives CDR1 LNHDA, CDR2 SQIVND (reference sequence). The V end was cut by 3 bases, the J end by 0 bases, with 11 bases between. The CDR3 runs to 15 residues. CDR3 in amino acids: CASSIQGTMNTEAFF. DNA for the CDR3: TGTGCCAGTAGTATCCAGGGAACCATGAACACTGAAGCTTTCTTT.

V and J are TRBV7-8 and TRBJ1-2; 9 nucleotides match TRBD1. The CDR3 length is 14 residues. The V gene's germline CDR1 is SGHVS and CDR2 FQNEAQ. Trimming cost V 5 bases and J 10 bases; bases outside gene matches: 11. CDR3 in DNA: TGTGCCAGCAGCGAACCGGGACAGGGAATTGTCTACACCTTC. Its protein is CASSEPGQGIVYTF.

The rearrangement uses TRBV29-1 and TRBJ1-5, with 7 bases identical to TRBD1. The CDR3 sequence is 14 residues long. Germline CDR1 SQVTM, CDR2 ANQGSEA. V lost 3 bases, J lost 5 bases, and 7 bases stayed unmatched. Written as DNA, the CDR3 is TGCAGCGTTGAGACCTCGGGGACAGATCAGCCCCAGCATTTT. It translates to CSVETSGTDQPQHF.

A single count supports this clone. The rearrangement links TRBV19 to TRBJ1-1, with no clear D. V lost 10 bases and J lost 5, with 20 bases in between. Germline V gene data show CDR1 as LNHDA and CDR2 as SQIVND (reference sequence). There are 14 residues in the CDR3. DNA for the CDR3: TGTGCCACCTCTAGGACTTTCCCGGGGACTGAAGCTTTCTTT. This encodes CATSRTFPGTEAFF.

V usage is TRBV6-6 and J usage is TRBJ2-7, with a weak D call TRBD2 (6 bases). V was trimmed by 6 bases and J by 0 bases, leaving 15 bases between them. The germline V gene encodes CDR1 MNHNY and CDR2 SVGAGI (reference sequence). CDR3 size: 15 residues. The CDR3 loop reads CASSPSGTFSYEQYF. The CDR3 nucleotides are TGTGCCAGCAGCCCCTCCGGGACTTTCTCCTACGAGCAGTACTTC.

The J gene is TRBJ2-1, the V gene TRBV29-1; 12 bases are a match to TRBD2. Unmatched junction bases numbered 7, after V lost 7 bases and J lost 6 bases. CDR3 size: 14 residues. CDR1 and CDR2 from the germline V gene are SQVTM and ANQGSEA. CDR3 sequence reads: CSGKTSGRPNEQFF. The CDR3 nucleotides are TGCAGCGGAAAGACTAGCGGGAGACCCAATGAGCAGTTCTTC.

This clone showed up just a few times. The chain has TRBV7-9 and TRBJ2-5, with D unclear. This CDR3 is 13 amino acids long. Trimming left V 1 base short and J 3 bases short, with 6 bases between. CDR1 and CDR2 (germline): SEHNR, FQNEAQ (reference sequence). CDR3: CASSLVPEETQYF. The CDR3 region has the DNA TGTGCCAGCAGCTTAGTACCTGAAGAGACCCAGTACTTC.

This clone occurred a few times. The CDR3 region has the DNA TGTGCCAGCAGTCCCGGGACATCTGGAAACACCATATATTTT. This codes for CASSPGTSGNTIYF. V is TRBV6-5 and J is TRBJ1-3, with a possible D match to TRBD1 (6 bases). In germline, CDR1 is MNHEY, CDR2 SVGAGI. The CDR3 has 14 residues. V was shortened by 5 bases and J by 1 base, with 9 bases between the two germline ends.

In its sample, this clone was seen once. The chain recombines TRBV27 with TRBJ2-4; weak D call: TRBD2 (6 bases). Trimming left V 5 bases short and J 7 bases short, with 18 bases between. The CDR3 contains 15 residues. Germline V gives CDR1 MNHEY, CDR2 SMNVEV (reference sequence). The CDR3 sequence is CASSPRAGMGNIQYF. As DNA, the CDR3 is TGTGCCAGCAGTCCCCGGGCGGGAATGGGGAACATTCAGTACTTC.

The gene calls are TRBV9 and TRBJ2-5; 13 bases line up with TRBD2. The CDR3 length is 16 residues. J lost 1 base, V lost 3 bases, and 3 bases had no gene match. Germline-derived CDR1 and CDR2 are SGDLS and YYNGEE. CDR3 amino acids: CASSAGLAGTQETQYF. The CDR3 nucleotides read TGTGCCAGCAGCGCGGGACTAGCGGGAACCCAAGAGACCCAGTACTTC.

The chain is built from TRBV20-1 and TRBJ2-2; unclear D gene. Germline V lookup: CDR1 DFQATT, CDR2 SNEGSKA (reference sequence). This CDR3 comprises 11 residues. CDR3 residues: CSALGTGELFF. The CDR3 DNA follows: TGCAGCGCCTTAGGCACCGGGGAGCTGTTTTTT.

This clone was counted once. DNA of the CDR3: TGTGCCAGCTCACAGGCCAGTAACACTGAAGCTTTCTTT. This codes for CASSQASNTEAFF. The rearrangement uses TRBV18 and TRBJ1-1; no firm D call. Germline values: CDR1 KGHSH, CDR2 LQKENI. This CDR3 spans 13 amino acids. Trimming stripped 4 bases from V and 2 bases from J, with 8 bases between. Looking up the rest from reference TRBV18 and TRBJ1-1 gives the full variable domain: NAGVMQNPRHLVRRRGQEARLRCSPMKGHSHVYWYRQLPEEGLKFMVYLQKENIIDESGMPKERFSAEFPKEGPSILRIQQVVRGDSAAYFCASSQASNTEAFFGQGTRLTVV.

The rearrangement links TRBV9 to TRBJ2-4; the match to TRBD2 covers 13 bases. J gave up 3 bases and V 0 bases, and 3 bases lay outside the gene matches. This CDR3 contains 17 residues. Germline V gives CDR1 SGDLS, CDR2 YYNGEE. This CDR3 reads CASSVGTSGRGKNIQYF. In DNA, the CDR3 is TGTGCCAGCAGCGTAGGGACTAGCGGGAGAGGCAAAAACATTCAGTACTTC.

V and J are TRBV19 and TRBJ1-1, with D hard to call. The CDR3 has 15 amino acids. The V gene lost 4 bases and the J gene lost 1 base, with 13 bases spanning the gap. CDR1 is LNHDA and CDR2 is SQIVND in the germline V gene (reference sequence). In DNA form, the CDR3 reads TGTGCCAGTAGTAGCCCCGCCGCAGGGAACACTGAAGCTTTCTTT. This sequence encodes CASSSPAAGNTEAFF.

This sequence joins TRBV7-8 and TRBJ2-3, with 10 bases lining up with TRBD2. CDR1 is SGHVS, CDR2 FQNEAQ, per germline. The V and J ends lost 1 base and 2 bases, in that order; junction bases with no gene match: 3. The CDR3 covers 16 residues. CDR3 region: CASSLGTSGTTDTQYF. In nucleotides, the CDR3 is TGTGCCAGCAGCTTAGGGACTAGCGGAACCACAGATACGCAGTATTTT.

The chain carries TRBV2 and TRBJ2-2; D is possibly TRBD1 or TRBD2 (5 bases each). Germline loops: CDR1 SNHLY, CDR2 FYNNEI. CDR3 size: 14 residues. V lost 8 bases and J lost 4, with 14 bases in between. For the CDR3, the DNA is TGTGCCAGCGGGGGAGCTCGGAGCACCGGGGAGCTGTTTTTT. This sequence encodes CASGGARSTGELFF.

The CDR3 nucleotides are TGTGCCAGCAGCGTAGCTAAGACTCCTGCAACTAATGAAAAACTGTTTTTT. Its protein is CASSVAKTPATNEKLFF. The chain uses TRBV9 and TRBJ1-4; D is undetermined. CDR1 and CDR2 (germline): SGDLS, YYNGEE. There are 17 residues in the CDR3. V was cut by 0 bases and J by 0 bases, with 12 bases left in between.

The V call is TRBV18, the J call TRBJ2-7; no clear D gene. The CDR3 has 14 amino acids. The V end was cut by 3 bases, the J end by 4 bases, with 13 bases between. Germline V gene data show CDR1 as KGHSH and CDR2 as LQKENI. This CDR3 reads CASSPATDRYEQYF. CDR3 nucleotide sequence: TGTGCCAGCTCACCGGCGACGGATCGTTACGAGCAGTACTTC.

The CDR3 bases are TGTGCCAGCAGCCTCATCAGGGGCACCTACGAGCAGTACTTC. As protein: CASSLIRGTYEQYF. The chain joins TRBV5-6 to TRBJ2-7; tentative D call: TRBD1 (6 bases). CDR3 length: 14 amino acids. Trimming took off 4 bases at V and 2 bases at J, with 13 bases between the two ends. In germline, CDR1 is SGHDT, CDR2 YYEEEE.

V gene TRBV4-1 combines with J gene TRBJ1-3; 8 nucleotides align to TRBD1. Germline CDR1 and CDR2: MGHRA and YSYEKL. With 4 bases clipped from V and 0 bases from J, the junction kept 8 bases outside the gene matches. This CDR3 is 17 amino acids long. The CDR3 nucleotides are TGCGCCAGCAGCCTGACAGGGGAAACGAGCTCTGGAAACACCATATATTTT. It translates to CASSLTGETSSGNTIYF.

This chain links TRBV19 with TRBJ2-1; TRBD2 matches 10 bases. The J segment lost 6 bases and the V segment lost 1 base, leaving 12 bases of the junction unmatched. Per the germline V gene, CDR1 is LNHDA and CDR2 is SQIVND (reference sequence). This CDR3 has 18 residues. The CDR3 here is CASSIGGSGRLKGNEQFF. The CDR3 nucleotides read TGTGCCAGTAGTATAGGGGGTAGCGGGAGGCTTAAGGGCAATGAGCAGTTCTTC.

The genes are TRBV30 and TRBJ1-3; D unresolved. The germline CDR1 and CDR2 sequences are GTSNPN and SVGIG (reference sequence). Deletions cut 3 bases from V and 4 bases from J, with 16 bases between. This CDR3 contains 15 residues. Here the CDR3 reads CAWSEPPNSGNTIYF. For the CDR3, the DNA is TGTGCCTGGAGCGAACCACCCAATTCGGGAAACACCATATATTTT. The entire variable domain, with the rest obtained from reference TRBV30 and TRBJ1-3, is as follows: SQTIHQWPATLVQPVGSPLSLECTVEGTSNPNLYWYRQAAGRGLQLLFYSVGIGQISSEVPQNLSASRPQDRQFILSSKKLLLSDSGFYLCAWSEPPNSGNTIYFGEGSWLTVV.

V usage is TRBV15 and J usage is TRBJ2-7, with 8 bases fitting TRBD1. With 0 bases clipped from V and 5 bases from J, the junction kept 6 bases outside the gene matches. This CDR3 is built from 15 residues. Germline loops: CDR1 LNHNV, CDR2 YYDKDF (reference sequence). The DNA of the CDR3 is TGTGCCACCAGCAGAGAGTGGACAGGGAGCCACGAGCAGTACTTC. It is translated as CATSREWTGSHEQYF.

The rearrangement links TRBV18 to TRBJ1-1; D gene uncertain. Germline CDR1 is KGHSH and CDR2 is LQKENI. With 6 bases removed from V and 0 bases from J, the gap between germline ends came to 5 bases. This CDR3 has 12 amino acids. The CDR3 DNA reads as TGTGCCAGCTCGACGGTGAACACTGAAGCTTTCTTT. Its translation is CASSTVNTEAFF.

This clone showed up just once. The genes are TRBV27 and TRBJ2-7; no reliable D call. V shed 2 bases and J shed 4 bases, with 15 bases lying between them. CDR3 length: 15 residues. Germline values: CDR1 MNHEY, CDR2 SMNVEV (reference sequence). CDR3 bases: TGTGCCAGCAGTTTAGGGTCAATAGGGCCGTACGAGCAGTACTTC. Translated: CASSLGSIGPYEQYF.

This chain joins TRBV30 and TRBJ2-1, with 12 bases that match TRBD2. V was clipped by 8 bases and J by 13 bases; unmatched bases: 9. This CDR3 is built from 12 residues. Germline CDR1 and CDR2: GTSNPN and SVGIG (reference sequence). CDR3 sequence reads: CAVGLAGGDQFF. In nucleotides, the CDR3 is TGTGCCGTCGGGCTAGCGGGAGGGGACCAGTTCTTC.